These T cell receptor beta chains were read from a single sample in a study of CD8 T cells in ankylosing spondylitis. Each CDR3 protein is one row after TCRdb ran MiXCR on the 5' RACE reads. The repertoire includes about 840,000 distinct CDR3 sequences, 12% of them detected once, and approximately 0.5% sits in the top ten. The sequenced sample was blood, either unsorted or a sorted T cell fraction (not recorded which). Receptors originate from a male donor with ankylosing spondylitis. CDR3s include the opening cysteine and the closing phenylalanine or tryptophan. Each record gives: D gene, J gene, V gene, clone size, CDR3 protein, CDR3 DNA. The D gene is left open where the match is weak. Not every row has a clone size; where given, it reads once, few, many or a size class.

D: NA; J: TRBJ2-5; V: TRBV6-2/TRBV6-3; size: NA; CDR3: CASSLFTSTQYF; DNA: TGTGCCAGCAGTCTTTTCACTAGTACCCAGTACTTC
D: NA; J: TRBJ1-1; V: TRBV7-8; size: NA; CDR3: CASSPLWSGNTEAFF; DNA: TGTGCCAGCAGCCCCCTGTGGTCTGGGAACACTGAAGCTTTCTTT
D: NA; J: TRBJ1-5; V: TRBV20-1; size: many; CDR3: CSARARQGPNQPQHF; DNA: TGCAGTGCTAGAGCCCGGCAGGGACCAAATCAGCCCCAGCATTTT
D: NA; J: TRBJ1-3; V: TRBV20-1; size: many; CDR3: CSAIRGYSGNTIYF; DNA: TGCAGTGCGATCAGGGGCTACTCTGGAAACACCATATATTTT
D: NA; J: TRBJ2-2; V: TRBV27; size: few; CDR3: CASSFSSGLYGELFF; DNA: TGTGCCAGCAGTTTTTCGAGCGGGCTCTACGGGGAGCTGTTTTTT
D: NA; J: TRBJ1-5; V: TRBV4-1; size: NA; CDR3: CASSQDWTVSVRPQHF; DNA: TGCGCCAGCAGCCAAGATTGGACAGTCAGCGTCCGGCCCCAGCATTTT
D: NA; J: TRBJ2-1; V: TRBV9; size: NA; CDR3: CASNGGGGIPLNEQFF; DNA: TGTGCCAGCAACGGGGGCGGCGGGATTCCTTTAAATGAGCAGTTCTTC
D: NA; J: TRBJ2-3; V: TRBV7-9; size: NA; CDR3: CASSFVGADTQYF; DNA: TGTGCCAGCAGCTTTGTGGGGGCAGATACGCAGTATTTT
D: NA; J: TRBJ2-1; V: TRBV20-1; size: NA; CDR3: CSARPPEGDFYNEQFF; DNA: TGCAGTGCTAGACCCCCGGAAGGGGATTTCTACAATGAGCAGTTCTTC
D: NA; J: TRBJ2-1; V: TRBV7-8; size: few; CDR3: CASRGSAYNEQFF; DNA: TGTGCCAGCAGGGGGTCGGCCTACAATGAGCAGTTCTTC
D: TRBD1; J: TRBJ1-4; V: TRBV10-3; size: few; CDR3: CAIMDRVNEKLFF; DNA: TGTGCCATCATGGACAGGGTGAATGAAAAACTGTTTTTT
D: TRBD2; J: TRBJ2-1; V: TRBV7-2; size: many; CDR3: CASSSSGGLYNEQFF; DNA: TGTGCCAGCAGCTCGAGCGGGGGTCTTTACAATGAGCAGTTCTTC
D: NA; J: TRBJ1-1; V: TRBV5-1; size: NA; CDR3: CASSLGGPATEAFF; DNA: TGCGCCAGCAGCTTGGGAGGTCCAGCCACTGAAGCTTTCTTT
D: NA; J: TRBJ2-3; V: TRBV7-2; size: few; CDR3: CASSFINSDTQYF; DNA: TGTGCCAGCAGCTTTATAAATTCAGATACGCAGTATTTT
D: NA; J: TRBJ2-5; V: TRBV28; size: few; CDR3: CASSASRRAQYF; DNA: TGTGCCAGCAGCGCTAGCCGGCGGGCCCAGTACTTC
D: NA; J: TRBJ2-5; V: TRBV5-1; size: NA; CDR3: CASTPTPQGQETQYF; DNA: TGCGCCAGCACCCCGACACCACAGGGCCAAGAGACCCAGTACTTC
D: TRBD1; J: TRBJ2-1; V: TRBV6-2/TRBV6-3; size: NA; CDR3: CASSYSPTDRVEFF; DNA: TGTGCCAGCAGTTACTCGCCGACCGACAGGGTTGAGTTCTTC
D: NA; J: TRBJ1-2; V: TRBV6-5; size: few; CDR3: CASSYDGTDGGYTF; DNA: TGTGCCAGCAGTTACGATGGGACGGACGGGGGCTACACCTTC
D: NA; J: TRBJ2-1; V: TRBV20-1; size: many; CDR3: CSARDPASPSYNEQFF; DNA: TGCAGTGCTAGAGATCCGGCTAGCCCTTCCTACAATGAGCAGTTCTTC
D: TRBD1; J: TRBJ1-1; V: TRBV20-1; size: many; CDR3: CSAISGGRGPEAFF; DNA: TGCAGTGCAATCTCAGGGGGAAGGGGACCTGAAGCTTTCTTT
D: NA; J: TRBJ2-1; V: TRBV18; size: NA; CDR3: CASSRIQVNEQFF; DNA: TGTGCCAGCTCACGTATACAGGTAAATGAGCAGTTCTTC
D: NA; J: TRBJ1-1; V: TRBV7-2; size: once; CDR3: CASSSRRTEAFF; DNA: TGTGCCAGCAGCTCTCGGAGGACTGAAGCTTTCTTT
D: TRBD1; J: TRBJ1-2; V: TRBV7-2; size: NA; CDR3: CASSPYSGGSGYTF; DNA: TGTGCCAGCAGCCCATATTCAGGGGGTAGTGGCTACACCTTC
D: TRBD1; J: TRBJ2-1; V: TRBV24-1; size: few; CDR3: CATSDPRDSSYNEQFF; DNA: TGTGCCACCAGTGACCCCCGGGACAGCTCCTACAATGAGCAGTTCTTC
D: TRBD2; J: TRBJ2-2; V: TRBV5-1; size: few; CDR3: CASSSSGFTGELFF; DNA: TGCGCCAGCAGCTCTAGCGGTTTCACCGGGGAGCTGTTTTTT
D: NA; J: TRBJ2-3; V: TRBV19; size: few; CDR3: CASSRRDSSTDTQYF; DNA: TGTGCCAGTAGTCGGCGGGACTCGAGCACAGATACGCAGTATTTT
D: TRBD2; J: TRBJ2-3; V: TRBV7-9; size: once; CDR3: CASSLGEGQNTQYF; DNA: TGTGCCAGCAGCTTAGGGGAGGGCCAAAATACGCAGTATTTT
D: NA; J: TRBJ2-7; V: TRBV20-1; size: few; CDR3: CSARNPKREQYF; DNA: TGCAGTGCTAGAAATCCGAAGCGGGAGCAGTACTTC
D: NA; J: TRBJ2-1; V: TRBV5-1; size: few; CDR3: CASTPGLGDNEQFF; DNA: TGCGCCAGCACCCCGGGACTGGGGGACAATGAGCAGTTCTTC
D: TRBD1; J: TRBJ2-7; V: TRBV12-3/TRBV12-4; size: many; CDR3: CASSPGTDRSSYEQYF; DNA: TGTGCCAGCAGCCCCGGGACAGACCGTAGCTCCTACGAGCAGTACTTC
D: TRBD1; J: TRBJ1-2; V: TRBV20-1; size: few; CDR3: CSARDRGLLGYTF; DNA: TGCAGTGCCAGGGACAGGGGATTGCTTGGCTACACCTTC
D: TRBD2; J: TRBJ2-2; V: TRBV7-2; size: few; CDR3: CASSPTSGRPTGELFF; DNA: TGTGCCAGCAGCCCGACTAGCGGGAGGCCAACCGGGGAGCTGTTTTTT
D: NA; J: TRBJ2-2; V: TRBV7-2; size: NA; CDR3: CASRATISNTGELFF; DNA: TGTGCCAGCAGGGCGACTATATCGAACACCGGGGAGCTGTTTTTT
D: NA; J: TRBJ2-2; V: TRBV7-2; size: few; CDR3: CASTIRRQGGELFF; DNA: TGTGCCAGCACTATTAGGAGGCAGGGCGGGGAGCTGTTTTTT
D: TRBD1; J: TRBJ2-7; V: TRBV4-1; size: NA; CDR3: CASSQVTGTAEQYF; DNA: TGCGCCAGCAGCCAAGTAACAGGGACAGCCGAGCAGTACTTC
D: NA; J: TRBJ2-7; V: TRBV6-2/TRBV6-3; size: NA; CDR3: CASSQPQGNYEQYF; DNA: TGTGCCAGCAGCCAACCCCAGGGAAACTACGAGCAGTACTTC
D: TRBD2; J: TRBJ2-7; V: TRBV6-2/TRBV6-3; size: NA; CDR3: CASSRTSGRAAYEQYF; DNA: TGTGCCAGCAGTAGAACTAGCGGGAGGGCCGCGTACGAGCAGTACTTC
D: TRBD1; J: TRBJ1-5; V: TRBV5-1; size: many; CDR3: CASSLGVQGGGQPQHF; DNA: TGCGCCAGCAGCTTGGGGGTACAGGGAGGGGGCCAGCCCCAGCATTTT
D: NA; J: TRBJ2-2; V: TRBV5-1; size: NA; CDR3: CASSLGPDNTGELFF; DNA: TGCGCCAGCAGCTTAGGACCAGACAACACCGGGGAGCTGTTTTTT
D: TRBD1; J: TRBJ2-1; V: TRBV7-9; size: NA; CDR3: CASRKGQGQTYNEQFF; DNA: TGTGCCAGCAGAAAGGGACAGGGGCAAACCTACAATGAGCAGTTCTTC
D: TRBD1; J: TRBJ2-3; V: TRBV7-2; size: many; CDR3: CASSFRQGRDTQYF; DNA: TGTGCCAGCAGCTTCCGACAGGGCAGGGATACGCAGTATTTT
D: TRBD2; J: TRBJ2-6; V: TRBV18; size: few; CDR3: CASSPRQAGVSGANVLTF; DNA: TGTGCCAGCTCACCACGTCAAGCGGGAGTCTCTGGGGCCAACGTCCTGACTTTC
D: NA; J: TRBJ2-3; V: TRBV20-1; size: NA; CDR3: CSARSLSGRPLRADTQYF; DNA: TGCAGTGCTAGGTCCCTTTCGGGGAGGCCCCTAAGGGCAGATACGCAGTATTTT
D: TRBD1; J: TRBJ1-2; V: TRBV4-3; size: NA; CDR3: CASSQEQGAKYTF; DNA: TGCGCCAGCAGCCAAGAACAGGGGGCGAAGTACACCTTC
D: TRBD1; J: TRBJ2-7; V: TRBV24-1; size: NA; CDR3: CATSDGQGISEQYF; DNA: TGTGCCACCAGTGACGGACAGGGGATCAGCGAGCAGTACTTC
D: NA; J: TRBJ2-7; V: TRBV30; size: NA; CDR3: CASRKWAGEQYF; DNA: TGTGCCTCTCGTAAATGGGCAGGCGAGCAGTACTTC
D: NA; J: TRBJ2-5; V: TRBV7-2; size: few; CDR3: CASSLLGLRETQYF; DNA: TGTGCCAGCAGCTTATTGGGGCTAAGGGAGACCCAGTACTTC
D: NA; J: TRBJ1-4; V: TRBV9; size: few; CDR3: CASSDRDVNEKLFF; DNA: TGTGCCAGCAGCGACAGGGACGTTAATGAAAAACTGTTTTTT
D: NA; J: TRBJ2-5; V: TRBV12-3/TRBV12-4; size: few; CDR3: CASSFGEGETQYF; DNA: TGTGCCAGCAGTTTCGGGGAAGGGGAGACCCAGTACTTC
D: NA; J: TRBJ1-2; V: TRBV10-3; size: many; CDR3: CAIKGGADFGYTF; DNA: TGTGCCATCAAAGGTGGGGCAGACTTTGGCTACACCTTC
D: TRBD1; J: TRBJ2-1; V: TRBV10-1; size: once; CDR3: CATRPRTGVNEQFF; DNA: TGCGCCACTCGGCCCCGGACAGGGGTTAATGAGCAGTTCTTC
D: NA; J: TRBJ1-2; V: TRBV9; size: few; CDR3: CASKRVGLRNYGYTF; DNA: TGTGCCAGTAAACGGGTTGGACTGAGAAACTATGGCTACACCTTC
D: NA; J: TRBJ2-1; V: TRBV7-9; size: NA; CDR3: CASSYTLNAQGYNEQFF; DNA: TGTGCCAGCAGCTATACCCTAAATGCACAGGGATACAATGAGCAGTTCTTC
D: TRBD1; J: TRBJ2-7; V: TRBV29-1; size: NA; CDR3: CSVQGSPSYEQYF; DNA: TGCAGCGTACAGGGGTCGCCCTCCTACGAGCAGTACTTC
D: TRBD2; J: TRBJ2-1; V: TRBV4-2; size: once; CDR3: CASSPTRTSYNEQFF; DNA: TGTGCCAGCAGCCCCACCCGGACTAGTTACAATGAGCAGTTCTTC
D: NA; J: TRBJ2-2; V: TRBV2; size: NA; CDR3: CASSALLGRTNTGELFF; DNA: TGTGCCAGCAGTGCCCTCCTCGGACGGACGAACACCGGGGAGCTGTTTTTT
D: TRBD2; J: TRBJ2-7; V: TRBV20-1; size: NA; CDR3: CSARFSGRAYEQYF; DNA: TGCAGTGCTAGATTTAGCGGGAGGGCCTACGAGCAGTACTTC
D: TRBD1; J: TRBJ2-3; V: TRBV10-3; size: many; CDR3: CAISDPRGTDTQYF; DNA: TGTGCCATCAGTGACCCCAGGGGGACAGATACGCAGTATTTT
D: NA; J: TRBJ1-5; V: TRBV20-1; size: NA; CDR3: CSARALTGNQPQHF; DNA: TGCAGTGCTAGAGCATTAACCGGGAATCAGCCCCAGCATTTT
D: NA; J: TRBJ2-1; V: TRBV7-2; size: NA; CDR3: CASSPHEATEQFF; DNA: TGTGCCAGCAGCCCCCACGAGGCTACTGAGCAGTTCTTC